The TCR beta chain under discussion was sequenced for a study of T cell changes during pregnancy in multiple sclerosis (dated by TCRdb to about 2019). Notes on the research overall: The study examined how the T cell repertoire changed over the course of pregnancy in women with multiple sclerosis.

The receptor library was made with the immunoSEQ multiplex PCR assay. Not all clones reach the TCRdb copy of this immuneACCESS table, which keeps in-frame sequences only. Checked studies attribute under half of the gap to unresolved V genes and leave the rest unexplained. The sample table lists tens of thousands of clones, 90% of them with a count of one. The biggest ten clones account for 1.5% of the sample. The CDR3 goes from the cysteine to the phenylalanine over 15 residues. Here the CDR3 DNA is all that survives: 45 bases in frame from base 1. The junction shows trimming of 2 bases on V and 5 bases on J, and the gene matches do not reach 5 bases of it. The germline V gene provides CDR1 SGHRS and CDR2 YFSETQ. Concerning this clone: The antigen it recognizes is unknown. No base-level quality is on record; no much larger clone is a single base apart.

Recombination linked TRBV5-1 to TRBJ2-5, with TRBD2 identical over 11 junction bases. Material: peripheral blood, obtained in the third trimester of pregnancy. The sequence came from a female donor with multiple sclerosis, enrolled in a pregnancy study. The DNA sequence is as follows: TGCGCCAGCAGCTTACTAGCGGGAGAAATGGAGACCCAGTACTTC. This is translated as CASSLLAGEMETQYF.